This T cell receptor beta chain was documented in a study of T cell changes during pregnancy in multiple sclerosis (dated by TCRdb to between 2019 and 2020). About the full investigation: The study examined how the T cell repertoire changed over the course of pregnancy in women with multiple sclerosis.

A remark on this clone: The specificity of this receptor is unknown. No quality values exist for individual bases; no much larger clone is one base distant.

The protocol used for the library was the immunoSEQ multiplex PCR assay. TCRdb re-hosts the immuneACCESS table, in-frame sequences only. Its copies lack some clones; in the studies checked, an unresolved V gene accounts for under half of them, and the cause for the rest is not known. The sample profile shows 55,000 to 80,000 clones; about nine tenths of them were found once. The ten top clones hold 8% to 10% of the sample. Counted from cysteine to phenylalanine, this CDR3 has 17 amino acids. Of the read, only the CDR3 DNA is kept; its 51 bases are in frame from base 1. V loses 0 bases of germline sequence and J loses 4 bases, and the interval between the two ends is 19 bases. In the germline V gene, CDR1 corresponds to SGHRS and CDR2 to YFSETQ.

This material consisted of peripheral blood, taken after pregnancy. The clonotype comes from a female donor in good health, enrolled as a control in a pregnancy study. The rearranged segments are TRBV5-1 and TRBJ2-5, with the D segment identity uncertain. CDR3 loop: CASSLAGSSRVGETQYF. Read as DNA, the sequence is TGCGCCAGCAGCTTGGCCGGTTCGTCCCGGGTCGGAGAGACCCAGTACTTC. The full variable domain, with segments outside the CDR3 supplied by the reference TRBV5-1 and TRBJ2-5 proteins, appears as KAGVTQTPRYLIKTRGQQVTLSCSPISGHRSVSWYQQTPGQGLQFLFEYFSETQRNKGNFPGRFSGRQFSNSRSEMNVSTLELGDSALYLCASSLAGSSRVGETQYFGPGTRLLVL.